This is a list of T cell receptor beta chains from one sample in a study of T cell clones after liver transplantation. Some clones are missing from TCRdb's copy, which holds only in-frame ones; the method was immunoSEQ multiplex PCR. The sample lists more than 65,000 clones; 80% were seen once. This material consisted of CD4+ T cells from blood, taken 12 months after liver transplant. The origin of the receptors is a human patient who received a liver transplant. Some of these T cells may belong to the graft donor. The CDR3 runs from the conserved cysteine through the conserved F or W. The D gene is left open where the match is weak. Clone size appears in some rows only: once, few, many, or a class for an expanded clone.

TRBJ2-7	TRBD2	TRBV28	NA	TGTGCCAGCACCCCCGGGGGGGCGGGAGGCGGCTACGAGCAGTACTTC	CASTPGGAGGGYEQYF
TRBJ1-1	NA	TRBV7-2	NA	TGTGCCAGCAGATCCCCGGGGGGTTTCCACGGAAACACTGAAGCTTTCTTT	CASRSPGGFHGNTEAFF
TRBJ2-1	NA	TRBV6-6	few	TGTGCCAGCAGTTACTCGCACGCGGCTGGGAATGAGCAGTTCTTC	CASSYSHAAGNEQFF
TRBJ2-5	NA	TRBV28	NA	TGTGCCAGCAGGGATCGGACCTCATCCCAGACCCAGTACTTC	CASRDRTSSQTQYF
TRBJ2-1	TRBD2	TRBV28	NA	TGTGCCAGCAGTTTAAGGGCTAGCTGGGGGGGACGCAATGAGCAGTTCTTC	CASSLRASWGGRNEQFF
TRBJ1-1	NA	TRBV5-1	NA	TGCGCCAGCCGCAAGAACACTGAAGCTTTCTTT	CASRKNTEAFF
TRBJ1-1	NA	TRBV6-5	NA	TGTGCCAGCAGTTACTCGTCTCGGGGGAACACTGAAGCTTTCTTT	CASSYSSRGNTEAFF
TRBJ1-1	NA	TRBV20-1	NA	TGCAGTGCCGCAGGGAACACTGAAGCTTTCTTT	CSAAGNTEAFF
TRBJ2-1	TRBD2	TRBV29-1	NA	TGCAGCGTTGAAGGGAGCGGGAGCTTCAATGAGCAGTTCTTC	CSVEGSGSFNEQFF
TRBJ2-7	NA	TRBV28	NA	TGTGCCAGCAGTTTAGTCGGCACCCCCTACGAGCAGTACTTC	CASSLVGTPYEQYF
TRBJ2-1	TRBD1	TRBV28	NA	TGTGCCAGCAGCGGGACAGGGGCTTGGAATGAGCAGTTCTTC	CASSGTGAWNEQFF
TRBJ2-3	NA	TRBV4-2	NA	TGTGCCAGCAGCCAAGATCTAAGGGCGCACACAGATACGCAGTATTTT	CASSQDLRAHTDTQYF
TRBJ1-4	NA	TRBV28	NA	TGTGCCAGCAGTGGGGGGACTAGCGAAAAACTGTTTTTT	CASSGGTSEKLFF
TRBJ1-1	NA	TRBV7-9	NA	TGTGCCAGCAGCTTAGTTGGGGTGGCTGAAGCTTTCTTT	CASSLVGVAEAFF
TRBJ2-2	TRBD1	TRBV18	NA	TGTGCCAGCTCCGCGGCAGGGGGTAACCCCGGGGAGCTGTTTTTT	CASSAAGGNPGELFF
TRBJ2-1	TRBD2	TRBV28	NA	TGTGCCAGCAGTTACGGGACTAGCAAGTTCTTC	CASSYGTSKFF
TRBJ2-7	TRBD2	TRBV7-2	NA	TGTGCCAGCAGCTTATCCGTTGCGGGAGATCTCGACGAGCAGTACTTC	CASSLSVAGDLDEQYF
TRBJ2-7	TRBD1	TRBV5-1	once	TGCGCCAGCAGCGCAAGGACAGGGAAGGGCGAGCAGTACTTC	CASSARTGKGEQYF
TRBJ2-7	TRBD2	TRBV5-1	NA	TGCGCCAGCAGCTCGCCGGGACTAGCGGGAGTTTTCTACGAGCAGTACTTC	CASSSPGLAGVFYEQYF
TRBJ2-1	NA	TRBV9	NA	TGTGCCAGCAGCGTAGGAGCCAGCACTGAGCAGTTCTTC	CASSVGASTEQFF
TRBJ1-2	NA	TRBV5-3	few	TGTGCCAGAAGCTTGATACAGCCCAGGTGCTACACCTTC	CARSLIQPRCYTF
TRBJ2-3	TRBD2	TRBV5-6	NA	TGTGCCAGCAGCCAACGACTAGCGGGAGCAATAGATACGCAGTATTTT	CASSQRLAGAIDTQYF
TRBJ1-1	NA	TRBV5-4	NA	TGTGCCAGCAGCAGCGACCGGGACACTGAAGCTTTCTTT	CASSSDRDTEAFF
TRBJ2-1	NA	TRBV10-2	once	TGCGCCAGCAGTGTGTCGCCTACGGGCAATGAGCAGTTCTTC	CASSVSPTGNEQFF
TRBJ2-1	NA	TRBV7-9	NA	TGTGCCAGCAGCCCGACTTCCAGCTCCTACAATGAGCAGTTCTTC	CASSPTSSSYNEQFF
TRBJ2-1	NA	TRBV11-1	NA	TGTGCCAGCAGCTCCCCCCCAGGGAGAAGGTACAATGAGCAGTTCTTC	CASSSPPGRRYNEQFF
TRBJ1-1	TRBD1	TRBV27	NA	TGTGCCAGCAGTTTTCTGAGAGGGGGCCTGAACACTGAAGCTTTCTTT	CASSFLRGGLNTEAFF
TRBJ2-7	NA	TRBV5-4	NA	TGTGCCAGCAGCTGGGGCCCCGACACAAACTCCTACGAGCAGTACTTC	CASSWGPDTNSYEQYF
TRBJ2-7	TRBD1	TRBV14	NA	TGTGCCAGCAGCCCCCGACAGGGGCGGGTCGACGAGCAGTACTTC	CASSPRQGRVDEQYF
TRBJ1-3	TRBD1	TRBV11-2	NA	TGTGCCAGCAGCTTAGTTACAGGGGGCTCTGGAAACACCATATATTTT	CASSLVTGGSGNTIYF
TRBJ1-1	NA	TRBV11-2	NA	TGTGCCAGCAGCTTATTTGGGGTTAACCTGAACACTGAAGCTTTCTTT	CASSLFGVNLNTEAFF
TRBJ2-1	NA	TRBV7-2	NA	TGTGCCAGCAGCTTAGGGGGGGGGCAAGGCTCCTACAATGAGCAGTTCTTC	CASSLGGGQGSYNEQFF
TRBJ1-5	NA	TRBV19	NA	TGTGCCAGTAGTTCGGGCAGGGAGATTACCACCTTCAATCAGCCCCAGCATTTT	CASSSGREITTFNQPQHF
TRBJ2-3	NA	TRBV9	NA	TGTGCCAGCAGCGTAGACACAGATACGCAGTATTTT	CASSVDTDTQYF
TRBJ1-4	NA	TRBV5-1	once	TGCGCCAGCAGCCTTGAATCAGGGGCATACGAAAAACTGTTTTTT	CASSLESGAYEKLFF
TRBJ2-2	NA	TRBV18	NA	TGTGCCAGCTCACCACCCGGGATAGCTGGTACAACCGGGGAGCTGTTTTTT	CASSPPGIAGTTGELFF
TRBJ2-2	NA	TRBV5-1	NA	TGCGCCAGCAGCTTGGTGATAGCTTGGACCGGGGAGCTGTTTTTT	CASSLVIAWTGELFF
TRBJ1-5	NA	TRBV19	NA	TGTGCCAGTAGTATAGGCCAGGGCGGTCAGCCCCAGCATTTT	CASSIGQGGQPQHF
TRBJ1-2	NA	TRBV5-6	NA	TGTGCCAGCAGCCTAGCAGGGATGAAGAGAAAAGGCTACACCTTC	CASSLAGMKRKGYTF
TRBJ1-5	NA	TRBV19	NA	TGTGCCAGTAGTAGGGGGCAGATCTCCCAGCCCCAGCATTTT	CASSRGQISQPQHF
TRBJ1-5	NA	TRBV6-6	NA	TGTGCCAGCAGCCTATCACAGGTGAATCAGCCCCAGCATTTT	CASSLSQVNQPQHF
TRBJ2-3	NA	TRBV2	NA	TGTGCCAGCAGTGAAGGGAGCACAGATACGCAGTATTTT	CASSEGSTDTQYF